This entry lists 29 T cell receptor beta chains sequenced from one sample in a study of OX40 agonist ivuxolimab in advanced cancers. Generated by immunoSEQ multiplex PCR, the TCRdb table keeps only in-frame clones and is missing some. The table lists approximately 92,000 clones, roughly 95% of them singletons. Sample: CD4+ or CD8+ T cells sorted from blood, taken in a trial of the OX40 agonist ivuxolimab. These receptors were taken from an adult with an advanced solid tumor such as melanoma, head and neck, liver or kidney cancer.

This clone was recorded only once. Sequence at one end of the junction differs from germline and may be a read error. The CDR3: CASSVAGLYNEQFF. Here the CDR3 DNA reads TGTGCCAGCAGCGTAGCTGGCCTTTACAATGAGCAGTTCTTC. This sequence joins TRBV7-2 and TRBJ2-1; D uncertain. The CDR3 is made up of 14 amino acids. From germline, CDR1 is SGHTA and CDR2 FQGNSA.

The chain uses TRBV2 and TRBJ2-5; weak D call: TRBD1 (5 bases). The V end lost 2 bases, the J end lost 1 base, and 8 bases lay between the germline ends. Germline CDR1 SNHLY, CDR2 FYNNEI. This CDR3 has 14 amino acids. This CDR3 reads CASSELRGQETQYF. The DNA for the CDR3 is TGTGCCAGCAGTGAACTTAGGGGCCAAGAGACCCAGTACTTC.

The gene calls are TRBV6-5 and TRBJ1-4; D ambiguous. CDR1 is MNHEY, CDR2 SVGAGI, per germline. Trimming removed 5 bases at V and 4 bases at J, with 8 bases between. The CDR3 totals 13 residues. The CDR3 nucleotides are TGTGCCAGCAGTGGACGGGATAATGAAAAACTGTTTTTT. This encodes CASSGRDNEKLFF.

The rearrangement joins TRBV27 to TRBJ1-5; maybe TRBD1 (5 bases). This CDR3 region has 15 residues. CDR1 and CDR2 (germline): MNHEY, SMNVEV (reference sequence). The ends were cut back, 5 bases at V and 2 bases at J, with 13 bases in the middle. The CDR3 nucleotides are TGTGCCAGCAGTCCTCAGGGAAGGGGCAATCAGCCCCAGCATTTT. Amino acids: CASSPQGRGNQPQHF.

This chain uses TRBV29-1 with TRBJ1-1; a weak D match, TRBD1 (6 bases). Per germline, CDR1 SQVTM and CDR2 ANQGSEA. Trimming cost V 6 bases and J 4 bases, with 12 bases left between them. This CDR3 has 12 residues. CDR3 amino acids: CSVQGGSTEAFF. The CDR3 DNA reads as TGCAGCGTACAAGGGGGGAGCACTGAAGCTTTCTTT.

The V gene is TRBV7-8, the J gene TRBJ1-2; 7 nucleotides match TRBD1. The V and J ends lost 3 bases and 0 bases, in that order; junction bases with no gene match: 4. The CDR3 consists of 15 residues. CDR1 is SGHVS and CDR2 is FQNEAQ in the germline V gene. The CDR3 nucleotides are TGTGCCAGCAGCTTGCTCGGGACAGCTAACTATGGCTACACCTTC. This sequence encodes CASSLLGTANYGYTF.

CDR3 sequence reads: CASSLDSPYEQYF. The CDR3 DNA follows: TGTGCCAGCTCCCTGGACAGCCCCTACGAGCAGTACTTC. The chain carries TRBV18 and TRBJ2-7; possible D gene TRBD1, 6 bases. This CDR3 contains 13 residues. The germline V and J ends were trimmed by 6 bases and 2 bases, with 11 bases remaining between them. Germline CDR1 KGHSH, CDR2 LQKENI.

This chain joins TRBV5-6 and TRBJ1-1; D possibly corresponds to TRBD1 (5 bases). Trimming stripped 6 bases from V and 2 bases from J, with 11 bases between. In germline, CDR1 is SGHDT, CDR2 YYEEEE. CDR3 length equals 13 residues. The CDR3 region is CASTEGSNTEAFF. The CDR3 region has the DNA TGTGCCAGCACAGAGGGGAGTAACACTGAAGCTTTCTTT.

The V and J genes are TRBV7-2 and TRBJ1-1; possible D gene TRBD1, 5 bases. Germline values: CDR1 SGHTA, CDR2 FQGNSA. The CDR3 covers 14 residues. Trimming took off 2 bases at V and 5 bases at J, with 12 bases between the two ends. This chain's CDR3 is CASSLRRGGTEAFF. The CDR3 DNA is TGTGCCAGCAGCTTAAGGAGGGGTGGAACTGAAGCTTTCTTT. The full variable domain, with the rest looked up from reference TRBV7-2 and TRBJ1-1, is GAGVSQSPSNKVTEKGKDVELRCDPISGHTALYWYRQSLGQGLEFLIYFQGNSAPDKSGLPSDRFSAERTGGSVSTLTIQRTQQEDSAVYLCASSLRRGGTEAFFGQGTRLTVV.

This clone has only one observation. V gene TRBV21-1 combines with J gene TRBJ1-5. TRBV21-1 is designated a pseudogene. The CDR3 length is 15 residues. CDR3 residues: CASSIPGRGNQPQHF. CDR3 coding DNA: TGTGCCAGCAGCATCCCGGGCCGGGGGAATCAGCCCCAGCATTTT.

This clone was picked up one time. The CDR3 region is CASSLLPAPNTGELFF. DNA of the CDR3: TGTGCCAGCAGCTTGCTGCCAGCACCGAACACCGGGGAGCTGTTTTTT. The chain carries TRBV7-6 and TRBJ2-2; no definite D call. The CDR3 has 16 amino acids. Germline-derived CDR1 and CDR2 are SGHVS and FNYEAQ. Between the trimmed V and J ends, which lost 3 bases and 0 bases, there was a span of 11 bases.

This rearrangement joins TRBV6-5 to TRBJ2-3; 7 positions agree with TRBD1. Trimming cost V 5 bases and J 4 bases; bases outside gene matches: 0. The CDR3 contains 12 residues. Per germline, CDR1 MNHEY and CDR2 SVGAGI. The CDR3 region is CASSTGADTQYF. CDR3 DNA: TGTGCCAGCAGTACAGGGGCAGATACGCAGTATTTT.

J is TRBJ1-6 and V is TRBV11-2, with TRBD1 matching 7 bases. This CDR3 is 14 amino acids long. CDR1 SGHAT and CDR2 FQNNGV come from the germline V gene. The ends lost 4 bases at V and 9 bases at J; junction bases unmatched: 6. CDR3 sequence reads: CASSSGQPGSPLHF. The CDR3 bases are TGTGCCAGCAGCTCGGGACAGCCCGGTTCACCCCTCCACTTT.

The gene calls are TRBV5-6 and TRBJ1-1; D perhaps matches TRBD1 (6 bases). V was cut by 4 bases and J by 1 base, with 17 bases left in between. Germline CDR1 reads SGHDT; CDR2 reads YYEEEE. This CDR3 contains 16 residues. In DNA, the CDR3 is TGTGCCAGCAGCCCCAGCGGGGGGGGGCGGAACACTGAAGCTTTCTTT. It yields the protein CASSPSGGGRNTEAFF.

This chain links TRBV10-3 with TRBJ2-7; a possible D gene is TRBD1 (6 bases). Between the trimmed V and J ends, which lost 2 bases and 1 base, there was a span of 15 bases. Germline-derived CDR1 and CDR2 are ENHRY and SYGVKD. The CDR3 extends over 16 amino acids. CDR3 nucleotides: TGTGCCATCAGTGAGATAATAGCTAGGGGGTCCTACGAGCAGTACTTC. Amino acid sequence: CAISEIIARGSYEQYF.

This chain uses TRBV5-1 with TRBJ2-7, with D unresolved. V was trimmed by 5 bases and J by 2 bases, leaving 17 bases between them. Germline CDR1 SGHRS, CDR2 YFSETQ. This CDR3 is 15 amino acids long. The CDR3 bases are TGCGCCAGCAGTGACTGGGTTAGCAGAACCTACGAGCAGTACTTC. This encodes CASSDWVSRTYEQYF.

The J gene is TRBJ2-7, the V gene TRBV5-6, with D maybe TRBD2 (5 bases). The V and J ends lost 2 bases and 2 bases respectively, with 23 bases between them. The CDR3 is made up of 18 amino acids. CDR1 is SGHDT and CDR2 is YYEEEE in the germline V gene. The CDR3 loop reads CASSFGIWRANSPYEQYF. In nucleotides, the CDR3 is TGTGCCAGCAGCTTTGGTATATGGCGGGCGAACTCGCCCTACGAGCAGTACTTC.

The CDR3 sequence is CASSLRQLYEQYF. For the CDR3, the DNA is TGTGCCAGCAGTTTAAGACAGCTCTACGAGCAGTACTTC. The rearrangement links TRBV27 to TRBJ2-7, with a weak D call TRBD1 (5 bases). The CDR3 extends over 13 amino acids. Germline V CDR1 and CDR2: MNHEY, SMNVEV (reference sequence). V lost 2 bases, J lost 3 bases, and 8 bases lay in between.

The V gene is TRBV27, the J gene TRBJ1-5; no reliable D call. V was shortened by 5 bases and J by 0 bases, with 8 bases between the two germline ends. The length of the CDR3 is 14 residues. Germline lookup yields CDR1 MNHEY and CDR2 SMNVEV (reference sequence). The CDR3 region has the DNA TGTGCCAGCAGTCTAGCATTTAGCAATCAGCCCCAGCATTTT. Encoded protein: CASSLAFSNQPQHF.

The V call is TRBV27, the J call TRBJ2-1; the D gene is possibly TRBD1 (6 bases). Germline CDR1 and CDR2: MNHEY and SMNVEV (reference sequence). The germline V and J ends were trimmed by 5 bases and 1 base, with 12 bases remaining between them. There are 15 residues in the CDR3. The CDR3 nucleotides read TGTGCCAGCAGTCTCAGGGGAAGGTCCTACAATGAGCAGTTCTTC. As protein: CASSLRGRSYNEQFF.

The chain employs TRBV4-1 and TRBJ1-2, with 9 bases aligning to TRBD1. This CDR3 region has 16 residues. V lost 0 bases and J lost 3; bases outside the gene matches: 5. Germline CDR1 reads MGHRA; CDR2 reads YSYEKL. The CDR3 is CASSQDGTGMDYGYTF. The CDR3 region has the DNA TGCGCCAGCAGCCAAGACGGGACAGGGATGGACTATGGCTACACCTTC.

This chain uses TRBV5-1 with TRBJ1-1; 8 bases line up with TRBD1. Germline loops: CDR1 SGHRS, CDR2 YFSETQ. The CDR3 is made up of 13 amino acids. The trim removed 6 bases at V and 5 bases at J, leaving 6 bases unmatched. CDR3 coding DNA: TGCGCCAGCAACGACAGGGGTGGTACTGAAGCTTTCTTT. Residues: CASNDRGGTEAFF.

This clone was seen a single time. The rearrangement links TRBV27 to TRBJ1-5; possibly TRBD1 for D (5 bases). Trimming pared 0 bases from V and 5 bases from J, leaving 8 bases between. The CDR3 sequence is 14 residues long. Germline CDR1 MNHEY, CDR2 SMNVEV (reference sequence). CDR3 nucleotide sequence: TGTGCCAGCAGTTTATCAGGGGATGATCAGCCCCAGCATTTT. Its protein is CASSLSGDDQPQHF.

In this sample, this clone turned up once. This chain uses TRBV30 with TRBJ2-1; 7 positions match TRBD1. The CDR3 spans 14 residues. Looked up from germline, CDR1 is GTSNPN and CDR2 is SVGIG (reference sequence). J gave up 3 bases and V 2 bases, and 4 bases lay outside the gene matches. CDR3 sequence reads: CAWSTGTVYNEQFF. The CDR3 nucleotides are TGTGCCTGGAGTACCGGGACAGTCTACAATGAGCAGTTCTTC. The whole variable domain, filled in from reference TRBV30 and TRBJ2-1, reads SQTIHQWPATLVQPVGSPLSLECTVEGTSNPNLYWYRQAAGRGLQLLFYSVGIGQISSEVPQNLSASRPQDRQFILSSKKLLLSDSGFYLCAWSTGTVYNEQFFGPGTRLTVL.

This rearrangement joins TRBV29-1 to TRBJ1-2; the match to TRBD1 covers 10 bases. The V gene's germline CDR1 is SQVTM and CDR2 ANQGSEA. V shed 5 bases, J shed 8 bases, and the junction held 11 bases outside the gene matches. This CDR3 has 14 residues. The chain's CDR3 is CSVLFLDRGQGYTF. The CDR3 DNA reads TGCAGCGTTCTATTTCTTGACAGGGGGCAAGGCTACACCTTC.

A single count supports this clone. The rearrangement joins TRBV6-1 to TRBJ1-5; 7 bases fit TRBD1. V shed 1 base, J shed 2 bases, and the junction held 11 bases outside the gene matches. The CDR3 contains 18 residues. Germline V gives CDR1 MNHNS, CDR2 SASEGT. The CDR3 DNA sequence: TGTGCCAGCAGTGAAGACGGGCAGACAGGGCTCGGCAATCAGCCCCAGCATTTT. Its protein is CASSEDGQTGLGNQPQHF.

The V call is TRBV7-9, the J call TRBJ2-5; D possibly uses TRBD1 or TRBD2 (5 bases each). The CDR3 loop spans 13 amino acids. V lost 9 bases and J 5 bases, leaving 16 bases between the germline ends. Germline V CDR1 and CDR2: SEHNR, FQNEAQ (reference sequence). The CDR3 DNA reads as TGTGCCAGTACCGGGACCTCCGGTGAGACCCAGTACTTC. It specifies CASTGTSGETQYF.

This clone came up once. This chain links TRBV19 with TRBJ2-5; perhaps D is TRBD1 or TRBD2 (6 bases each). V dropped 5 bases and J dropped 3 bases, with 19 bases sitting between them. The CDR3 is 16 residues long. In germline, CDR1 is LNHDA, CDR2 SQIVND (reference sequence). CDR3 in DNA: TGTGCCAGTAGTCGGGGGCTGACCATATTTGAAGAGACCCAGTACTTC. This gives the protein CASSRGLTIFEETQYF.

The chain uses TRBV4-1 and TRBJ1-2; D is undetermined. The CDR3 has 14 amino acids. Germline-derived CDR1 and CDR2 are MGHRA and YSYEKL. With 7 bases removed from V and 0 bases from J, the gap between germline ends came to 12 bases. As DNA, the CDR3 is TGCGCCAGCACCCTAGAGGTGGCTAACTATGGCTACACCTTC. Amino acid sequence: CASTLEVANYGYTF.